The 19 T cell receptor beta chains listed next were all sequenced from one sample in a study of blood T cell repertoires in COVID-19 (dated by TCRdb to 2020 to 2022). Receptor amplification or capture employed the immunoSEQ multiplex PCR assay. TCRdb limited this immuneACCESS table to in-frame rearrangements with V and J called. A share of clones is missing; checked studies link under half to unresolved V genes, and the rest is unexplained. The sample has hundreds of thousands of clones on record, over 75% of them singletons. The ten largest account for around a tenth of the sample. The source material was PBMCs or T cells enriched from blood (not recorded which). The receptors come from a woman between 35 and 50 years old who had recovered from COVID-19.

The rearrangement joins TRBV27 to TRBJ1-3; tentatively, D is TRBD1 (6 bases). V lost 0 bases, J lost 3 bases, and 9 bases lay in between. The CDR3 has 15 amino acids. Per the germline V gene, CDR1 is MNHEY and CDR2 is SMNVEV (reference sequence). Written as DNA, the CDR3 is TGTGCCAGCAGTTTATCGTGGGGGCATGGAAACACCATATATTTT. Its translation: CASSLSWGHGNTIYF.

The chain joins TRBV11-2 to TRBJ2-7; 8 nucleotides line up with TRBD1. After removal of 4 bases from V and 0 bases from J, the junction contained 5 bases not matched to a gene. Germline CDR1 and CDR2: SGHAT and FQNNGV. CDR3 length: 15 amino acids. The CDR3 DNA follows: TGTGCCAGCAGCTCAGTTGGACAGGGCTCCTACGAGCAGTACTTC. Translation: CASSSVGQGSYEQYF. Full variable domain (remainder filled in from reference TRBV11-2 and TRBJ2-7): EAGVAQSPRYKIIEKRQSVAFWCNPISGHATLYWYQQILGQGPKLLIQFQNNGVVDDSQLPKDRFSAERLKGVDSTLKIQPAKLEDSAVYLCASSSVGQGSYEQYFGPGTRLTVT.

J is TRBJ2-3 and V is TRBV30; 8 bases line up with TRBD1. J lost 2 bases, V lost 4 bases, and 5 bases had no gene match. This CDR3 spans 14 amino acids. Looked up from germline, CDR1 is GTSNPN and CDR2 is SVGIG (reference sequence). The CDR3 region has the DNA TGTGCCTGGACACAGGGGGGATACACAGATACGCAGTATTTT. The encoded protein is CAWTQGGYTDTQYF.

This clone came up once. An end of the junction does not agree with germline; a read error may underlie this. The V and J genes are TRBV28 and TRBJ2-3; no definite D call. CDR3 length equals 13 residues. CDR1 MDHEN and CDR2 SYDVKM come from the germline V gene. This chain's CDR3 is CASTRPITNTQYF. The CDR3 DNA follows: TGTGCCAGCACTAGACCGATCACAAATACGCAGTATTTT.

The V call is TRBV2, the J call TRBJ2-2; D is uncertain. Germline assignment: CDR1 SNHLY and CDR2 FYNNEI. Trimming stripped 4 bases from V and 5 bases from J, with 14 bases between. This CDR3 has 15 residues. CDR3 DNA: TGTGCCAGCAGTGCGACGACTCCACTTACCGGGGAGCTGTTTTTT. It translates to CASSATTPLTGELFF.

Comments on this clone: The same CDR3 is also encoded by other DNA sequences in this sample. The chain carries TRBV7-9 and TRBJ2-1, with 13 bases matching TRBD2. Germline CDR1 and CDR2: SEHNR and FQNEAQ (reference sequence). The CDR3 spans 16 residues. V lost 4 bases and J lost 4; bases outside the gene matches: 4. The CDR3: CASSSPGLAGYNEQFF. CDR3 nucleotide sequence: TGTGCCAGCAGCTCCCCGGGACTAGCGGGGTACAATGAGCAGTTCTTC.

The chain is built from TRBV24-1 and TRBJ2-7, with D perhaps matching TRBD2 (6 bases). V was clipped by 5 bases and J by 5 bases, with 18 bases between them. The V gene's germline CDR1 is KGHDR and CDR2 SFDVKD. The CDR3 totals 15 residues. The DNA of the CDR3 is TGTGCCACCAGTGTGCCGGGAGCAAAGACGGACGAGCAGTACTTC. Its protein is CATSVPGAKTDEQYF.

The chain joins TRBV5-1 to TRBJ1-1; maybe TRBD1 (6 bases). The CDR3 consists of 13 residues. The germline CDR1 and CDR2 sequences are SGHRS and YFSETQ. Trimming removed 7 bases from V and 4 bases from J, with 14 bases in between. This CDR3 is CASLEGTTTEAFF. For the CDR3, the DNA is TGCGCCAGCTTAGAAGGGACAACCACTGAAGCTTTCTTT.

The chain couples TRBV6-1 to TRBJ1-6; D perhaps matches TRBD1 (6 bases). Deletions cut 1 base from V and 7 bases from J, with 11 bases between. The germline V gene encodes CDR1 MNHNS and CDR2 SASEGT. The length of the CDR3 is 15 residues. This CDR3 is CASSEGGPVNSPLHF. The CDR3 bases are TGTGCCAGCAGTGAAGGGGGGCCTGTGAATTCACCCCTCCACTTT.

V gene TRBV9 combines with J gene TRBJ2-5; TRBD1 might be the D (5 bases). Trimming took 0 bases from V and 0 from J, leaving 6 bases between them. Looked up from germline, CDR1 is SGDLS and CDR2 is YYNGEE. The CDR3 is 14 residues long. The CDR3 DNA reads as TGTGCCAGCAGCGTAGTAGGGGACCAAGAGACCCAGTACTTC. Amino acid sequence: CASSVVGDQETQYF.

CDR3 DNA sequence: TGTGCCACCAGTGACCCTTTAGAGCGAGATACGCAGTATTTT. Amino acids: CATSDPLERDTQYF. The V and J genes are TRBV24-1 and TRBJ2-3; D is unresolved. Trimming removed 4 bases at V and 5 bases at J, with 12 bases between. Germline V CDR1 and CDR2: KGHDR, SFDVKD. The CDR3 extends over 14 amino acids.

The V and J genes are TRBV6-5 and TRBJ1-2; 9 positions match TRBD1. This CDR3 has 13 amino acids. V was pared by 4 bases and J by 7 bases, with 4 bases of the junction left unmatched. Germline V gene sequence: CDR1 MNHEY, CDR2 SVGAGI. The CDR3 DNA reads TGTGCCAGCAGTTGGACAGGGGATTCTGGCTACACCTTC. Translating gives CASSWTGDSGYTF.

This chain connects TRBV7-9 to TRBJ1-5; no firm D call. Trimming took off 5 bases at V and 5 bases at J, with 7 bases between the two ends. The CDR3 is 12 amino acids. CDR1 and CDR2 from the germline V gene are SEHNR and FQNEAQ (reference sequence). The CDR3 nucleotides read TGTGCCAGCAGCAGGAGTGATCAGCCCCAGCATTTT. Translated: CASSRSDQPQHF.

V is TRBV14 and J is TRBJ1-2, with D perhaps TRBD1 (6 bases). The germline gives CDR1 SGHDN, CDR2 FVKESK. V lost 0 bases and J 5 bases, leaving 13 bases between the germline ends. The CDR3 covers 15 residues. In DNA form, the CDR3 reads TGTGCCAGCAGCCAAGATAGGCCAGGGGCTTATGGCTACACCTTC. Translation: CASSQDRPGAYGYTF.

This chain uses TRBV7-8 with TRBJ1-3, with D tentatively TRBD1 (5 bases). Germline CDR1 SGHVS, CDR2 FQNEAQ. V shed 0 bases and J shed 0 bases, with 12 bases lying between them. This CDR3 comprises 17 residues. The DNA of the CDR3 is TGTGCCAGCAGCTTAGCGACAAGACAGAGCTCTGGAAACACCATATATTTT. Translation gives CASSLATRQSSGNTIYF.

CDR3 sequence reads: CASSGTGLVAQYF. The CDR3 DNA reads TGTGCCAGCTCGGGGACAGGGCTGGTAGCGCAGTATTTT. This rearrangement joins TRBV18 to TRBJ2-3, with 9 nucleotides matching TRBD1. Trimming removed 6 bases from V and 10 bases from J; junction bases left unmatched: 8. The length of the CDR3 is 13 residues. Germline CDR1 reads KGHSH; CDR2 reads LQKENI.

The V gene is TRBV30, the J gene TRBJ1-6, with 7 positions matching TRBD1. From germline, CDR1 is GTSNPN and CDR2 SVGIG (reference sequence). With V trimmed by 2 bases and J by 9 bases, 10 bases remained unmatched. CDR3 length: 15 residues. This CDR3 is CAWSPPGTAGSPLHF. CDR3 DNA: TGTGCCTGGAGTCCTCCCGGGACAGCGGGTTCACCCCTCCACTTT. Looking up the rest from reference TRBV30 and TRBJ1-6 gives the full variable domain: SQTIHQWPATLVQPVGSPLSLECTVEGTSNPNLYWYRQAAGRGLQLLFYSVGIGQISSEVPQNLSASRPQDRQFILSSKKLLLSDSGFYLCAWSPPGTAGSPLHFGNGTRLTVT.

This chain joins TRBV30 and TRBJ1-4; 8 bases are shared with TRBD1. The CDR3 extends over 16 amino acids. The germline V gene encodes CDR1 GTSNPN and CDR2 SVGIG (reference sequence). V was pared by 4 bases and J by 0 bases, with 7 bases of the junction left unmatched. The CDR3 bases are TGTGCCTGGACCCGGGACAGGCCTACAACTAATGAAAAACTGTTTTTT. Translated: CAWTRDRPTTNEKLFF.

J is TRBJ2-1 and V is TRBV5-6, with TRBD2 as a possible D gene (5 bases). The CDR3 sequence is 14 residues long. Between the trimmed V and J ends, which lost 2 bases and 0 bases, there was a span of 6 bases. Germline-derived CDR1 and CDR2 are SGHDT and YYEEEE. The CDR3 DNA reads as TGTGCCAGCAGCTTAACTAGCTCCTACAATGAGCAGTTCTTC. This codes for CASSLTSSYNEQFF.